The 4 T cell receptor beta chains reported below all come from one sample, sequenced in a study of shared clonotypes between healthy human individuals. The method was immunoSEQ multiplex PCR; TCRdb's version includes in-frame clones alone and lacks a portion of them. The data show 650,000 to 800,000 clones, 55% to 80% seen once. The specimen was memory CD4+ T cells sorted from blood. Subset of the sample: CD45RA-negative fraction. These receptors all stem from a woman aged 25 to 39 in good health.

The CDR3 DNA reads TGCGCCAGCAGCTTGGCCGTCCTACGGGGCGAGACCCAGTACTTC. Amino acids: CASSLAVLRGETQYF. The rearrangement joins TRBV5-1 to TRBJ2-5, with D perhaps assigned TRBD1 or TRBD2 (5 bases each). Trimming pared 0 bases from V and 5 bases from J, leaving 14 bases between. Germline V gene lookup returns CDR1 SGHRS and CDR2 YFSETQ. The length of the CDR3 is 15 residues.

A single count supports this clone. The chain carries TRBV7-9 and TRBJ2-5; TRBD2 aligns across 13 bases. CDR1 is SEHNR and CDR2 is FQNEAQ in the germline V gene (reference sequence). V lost 5 bases, J lost 5 bases, and 8 bases stayed unmatched. The CDR3 sequence is 16 residues long. The CDR3 region is CASSPPGLAGVETQYF. The CDR3 nucleotides read TGTGCCAGCAGCCCGCCCGGACTAGCGGGAGTCGAGACCCAGTACTTC. The variable domain in full, with the rest retrieved from reference TRBV7-9 and TRBJ2-5, is DTGVSQNPRHKITKRGQNVTFRCDPISEHNRLYWYRQTLGQGPEFLTYFQNEAQLEKSRLLSDRFSAERPKGSFSTLEIQRTEQGDSAMYLCASSPPGLAGVETQYFGPGTRLLVL.

This clone was seen once. The V call is TRBV2, the J call TRBJ2-3, with 11 nucleotides matching TRBD2. The CDR3 contains 17 residues. Germline-derived CDR1 and CDR2 are SNHLY and FYNNEI. The junction had 11 bases not matched to a gene; V was cut back by 7 bases and J by 2 bases. The CDR3 coding sequence is TGTGCCAGCAAACTAGCGGGAGCGTTTTTCCACACAGATACGCAGTATTTT. It specifies CASKLAGAFFHTDTQYF.

This clone was detected many times. J is TRBJ2-5 and V is TRBV7-9; the match to TRBD2 covers 10 bases. The CDR3 extends over 14 amino acids. Germline V lookup: CDR1 SEHNR, CDR2 FQNEAQ (reference sequence). V shed 8 bases and J 5 bases; nucleotides not matched to a gene: 8. This CDR3 reads CASAGSGRGETQYF. As DNA, the CDR3 is TGTGCCAGCGCTGGAAGCGGGAGGGGTGAGACCCAGTACTTC.